This T cell receptor beta chain was retrieved from a study of blood T cell repertoires in COVID-19. The overall study: T cells, B-cell-depleted T cells, or PBMCs supplied cDNA or gDNA.

Germline-derived CDR1 and CDR2 are KGHSH and LQKENI. The CDR3 has 16 residues. The V segment lost 5 bases and the J segment 4 bases; nucleotides outside the gene matches: 9. Original handling: Reference gene primer amplification gave estimated nucleated cell counts. Sequencing used immunoSEQ multiplex PCR; TCRdb keeps in-frame clones, though not all of them. That table is the source of V, J and clone size, and D and trimming were worked out from the DNA. The repertoire holds 55,000 to 80,000 clones, more than 60% seen once, with about 20% in the top ten. This chain uses TRBV18 with TRBJ2-2; TRBD1 matches at 8 bases. Sample: peripheral blood. The clonotype was recovered from a man in his fifties or sixties with acute or convalescent COVID-19. The CDR3 region is CASSSGQAGLTGELFF. In nucleotides, the CDR3 is TGTGCCAGCTCATCGGGACAGGCAGGACTCACCGGGGAGCTGTTTTTT.